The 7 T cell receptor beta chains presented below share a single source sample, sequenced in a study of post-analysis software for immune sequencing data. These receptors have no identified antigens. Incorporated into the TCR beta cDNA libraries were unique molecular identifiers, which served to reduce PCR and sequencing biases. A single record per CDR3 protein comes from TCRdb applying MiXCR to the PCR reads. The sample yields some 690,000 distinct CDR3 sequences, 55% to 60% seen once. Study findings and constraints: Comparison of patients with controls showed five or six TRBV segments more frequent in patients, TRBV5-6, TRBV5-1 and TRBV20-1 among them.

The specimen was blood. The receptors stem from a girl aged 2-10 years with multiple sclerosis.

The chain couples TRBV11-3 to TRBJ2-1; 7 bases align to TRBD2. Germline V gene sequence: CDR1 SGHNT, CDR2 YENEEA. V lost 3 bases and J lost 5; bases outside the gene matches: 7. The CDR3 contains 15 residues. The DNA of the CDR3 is TGTGCCAGCAGCTTGTTGGGCGGGAGTAACAATGAGCAGTTCTTC. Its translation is CASSLLGGSNNEQFF.

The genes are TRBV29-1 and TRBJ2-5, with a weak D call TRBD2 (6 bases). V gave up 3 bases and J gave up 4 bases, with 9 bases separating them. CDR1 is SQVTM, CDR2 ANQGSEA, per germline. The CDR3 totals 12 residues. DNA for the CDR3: TGCAGCGTTGAGGAGGGTGGAGAGACCCAGTACTTC. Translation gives CSVEEGGETQYF.

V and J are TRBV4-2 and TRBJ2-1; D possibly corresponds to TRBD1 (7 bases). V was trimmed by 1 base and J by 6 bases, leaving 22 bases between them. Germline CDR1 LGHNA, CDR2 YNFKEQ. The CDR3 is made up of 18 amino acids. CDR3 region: CASSQVGGGGTPLNEQFF. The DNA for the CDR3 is TGTGCCAGCAGCCAAGTCGGAGGGGGCGGGACCCCCCTCAATGAGCAGTTCTTC.

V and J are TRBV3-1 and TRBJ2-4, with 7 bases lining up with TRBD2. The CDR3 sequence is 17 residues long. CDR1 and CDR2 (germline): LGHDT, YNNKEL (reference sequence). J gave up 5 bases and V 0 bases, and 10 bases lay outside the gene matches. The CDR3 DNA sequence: TGTGCCAGCAGCCAAGATGTGGGGGAGGGAACCCAAAACATTCAGTACTTC. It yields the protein CASSQDVGEGTQNIQYF.

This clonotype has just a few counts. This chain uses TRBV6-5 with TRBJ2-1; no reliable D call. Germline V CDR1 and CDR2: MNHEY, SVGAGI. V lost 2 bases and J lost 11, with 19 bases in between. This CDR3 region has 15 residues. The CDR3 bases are TGTGCCAGCAGTTACCAAGCCCAACGGCCAAGGAAGCAGTTCTTC. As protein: CASSYQAQRPRKQFF.

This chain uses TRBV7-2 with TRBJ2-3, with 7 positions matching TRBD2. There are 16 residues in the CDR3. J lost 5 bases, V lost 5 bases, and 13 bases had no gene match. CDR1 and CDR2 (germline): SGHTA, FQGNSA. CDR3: CASSRESGTFEDTQYF. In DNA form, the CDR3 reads TGTGCCAGCAGCCGAGAAAGCGGGACCTTCGAAGATACGCAGTATTTT.

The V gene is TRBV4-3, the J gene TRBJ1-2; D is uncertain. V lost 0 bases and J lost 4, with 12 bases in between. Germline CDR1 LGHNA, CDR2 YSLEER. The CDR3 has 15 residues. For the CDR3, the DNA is TGCGCCAGCAGCCAAGAGCACGTGGGTGTCTATGGCTACACCTTC. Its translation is CASSQEHVGVYGYTF.